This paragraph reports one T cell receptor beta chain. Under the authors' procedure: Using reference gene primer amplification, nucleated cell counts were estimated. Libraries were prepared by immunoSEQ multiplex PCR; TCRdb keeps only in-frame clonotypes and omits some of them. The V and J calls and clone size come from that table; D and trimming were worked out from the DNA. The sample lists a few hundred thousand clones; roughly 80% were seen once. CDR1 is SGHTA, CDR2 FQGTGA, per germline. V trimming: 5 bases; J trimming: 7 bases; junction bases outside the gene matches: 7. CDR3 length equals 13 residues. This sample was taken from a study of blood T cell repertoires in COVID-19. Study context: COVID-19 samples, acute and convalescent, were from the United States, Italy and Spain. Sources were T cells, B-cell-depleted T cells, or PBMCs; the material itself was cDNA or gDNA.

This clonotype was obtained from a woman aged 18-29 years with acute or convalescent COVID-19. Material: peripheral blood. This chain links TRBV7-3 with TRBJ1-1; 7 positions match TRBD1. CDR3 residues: CASSPQGGLEAFF. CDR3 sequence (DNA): TGTGCCAGCAGCCCGCAGGGGGGTCTTGAAGCTTTCTTT. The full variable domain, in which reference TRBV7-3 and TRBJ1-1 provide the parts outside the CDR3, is GAGVSQTPSNKVTEKGKYVELRCDPISGHTALYWYRQSLGQGPEFLIYFQGTGAADDSGLPNDRFFAVRPEGSVSTLKIQRTERGDSAVYLCASSPQGGLEAFFGQGTRLTVV.